Listed below are T cell receptor beta chains from one sample, sequenced in a study of OX40 agonist ivuxolimab in advanced cancers. Using immunoSEQ multiplex PCR, the repertoire was profiled, and TCRdb retains in-frame clones only, with some absent. In the table there are approximately 44,000 clones, roughly nine tenths of which are singletons. The sample was CD4+ or CD8+ T cells sorted from blood, taken in a trial of the OX40 agonist ivuxolimab. All receptors derive from an adult with an advanced solid tumor such as melanoma, head and neck, liver or kidney cancer. Both conserved end residues are part of each CDR3. The D gene is left open where the match is weak. Clone size is shown for a subset of rows, as once, few, many or a class of expanded clone.

DNA: TGTGCCAGCAGCCTCACTTCCATCTATGGCTACACCTTC; CDR3: CASSLTSIYGYTF; J: TRBJ1-2; V: TRBV2; D: NA; size: NA
DNA: TGTGCCAGCAGCTACAGGGGCTCGCTGCCCGGGGAGCTGTTTTTT; CDR3: CASSYRGSLPGELFF; J: TRBJ2-2; V: TRBV5-4; D: TRBD1; size: NA
DNA: TGCGCCAGCAGCCAGGGACAGGGGTTCGATGAGCAGTTCTTC; CDR3: CASSQGQGFDEQFF; J: TRBJ2-1; V: TRBV4-3; D: TRBD1; size: NA
DNA: TGTGCCAGCAGCAAAGATAGGGGGAAGACTAGCGGGATCGACGAGCAGTACTTC; CDR3: CASSKDRGKTSGIDEQYF; J: TRBJ2-7; V: TRBV21-1; D: NA; size: NA
DNA: TGTGCCAGCCGGGTTAGCATGACCGGGGAGCTGTTTTTT; CDR3: CASRVSMTGELFF; J: TRBJ2-2; V: TRBV28; D: NA; size: NA
DNA: TGTGCCAGCAGCGTAGACGGTGTTGGCGAGACCCAGTACTTC; CDR3: CASSVDGVGETQYF; J: TRBJ2-5; V: TRBV9; D: NA; size: NA
DNA: TGTGCCAGCAGCTTAGCAGTCGGGACCTACGAGCAGTACTTC; CDR3: CASSLAVGTYEQYF; J: TRBJ2-7; V: TRBV11-1; D: NA; size: NA
DNA: TGTGCCAGTAGTAGCCGATTTAGTGGGCAGTTCTTC; CDR3: CASSSRFSGQFF; J: TRBJ2-1; V: TRBV19; D: NA; size: NA
DNA: TGCGCCACTTCCGACAGGGCCAACACTGAAGCTTTCTTT; CDR3: CATSDRANTEAFF; J: TRBJ1-1; V: TRBV4-1; D: TRBD1; size: NA
DNA: TGTGCCAGCAGTTTACGGGGACTACCCAACGAGCAGTACTTC; CDR3: CASSLRGLPNEQYF; J: TRBJ2-7; V: TRBV28; D: TRBD2; size: NA
DNA: TGTGCCAGCAGCGTTAGCGGCTCCTACAATGAGCAGTTCTTC; CDR3: CASSVSGSYNEQFF; J: TRBJ2-1; V: TRBV6-5; D: NA; size: NA
DNA: TGCGCCAGCAGCCGGGAAGGGCAGCCCCAGCATTTT; CDR3: CASSREGQPQHF; J: TRBJ1-5; V: TRBV4-1; D: NA; size: NA
DNA: TGTGCCACAGAGGGACTAGCGGGAGGGGTCTACAATGAGCAGTTCTTC; CDR3: CATEGLAGGVYNEQFF; J: TRBJ2-1; V: TRBV15; D: TRBD2; size: NA
DNA: TGCAGCGCCGAAGGGGGACCCTTAGATACGCAGTATTTT; CDR3: CSAEGGPLDTQYF; J: TRBJ2-3; V: TRBV29-1; D: NA; size: NA
DNA: TGTGCCAGCAGCGCAACAGGGGTCCAATATGGCTACACCTTC; CDR3: CASSATGVQYGYTF; J: TRBJ1-2; V: TRBV11-2; D: TRBD1; size: once
DNA: TGTGCCGGGGAGGTGAACACTGAAGCTTTCTTT; CDR3: CAGEVNTEAFF; J: TRBJ1-1; V: TRBV30; D: NA; size: NA
DNA: TGTGCCAGCAGCTTAGTGACCCACAATGAGCAGTTCTTC; CDR3: CASSLVTHNEQFF; J: TRBJ2-1; V: TRBV13; D: NA; size: NA
DNA: TGTGCCAGCAGTTCGGGAATTGGGCACTATGGCTACACCTTC; CDR3: CASSSGIGHYGYTF; J: TRBJ1-2; V: TRBV6-5; D: NA; size: medium-sized
DNA: TGTGCCAGCAGACCCCCCCAGACAGGGTCCCACGAGCAGTACTTC; CDR3: CASRPPQTGSHEQYF; J: TRBJ2-7; V: TRBV7-9; D: TRBD1; size: once
DNA: TGTGCCAGCAGCGGGAGGGCAGCAACCTACGAGCAGTACTTC; CDR3: CASSGRAATYEQYF; J: TRBJ2-7; V: TRBV5-4; D: TRBD2; size: NA
DNA: TGTGCCAGCAGCTTAATGAACAGGGAGTACACCGGGGAGCTGTTTTTT; CDR3: CASSLMNREYTGELFF; J: TRBJ2-2; V: TRBV7-3; D: NA; size: NA
DNA: TGTGCCAGCAGTCCCAGTTTGGGGAACACCGGGGAGCTGTTTTTT; CDR3: CASSPSLGNTGELFF; J: TRBJ2-2; V: TRBV28; D: NA; size: NA
DNA: TGCGCCAGCAGCTTGTGGGAACGCTCCGGGACAGGGACCTACGAGCAGTACTTC; CDR3: CASSLWERSGTGTYEQYF; J: TRBJ2-7; V: TRBV5-1; D: TRBD1; size: NA
DNA: TGCGCCAGCAGCTTGGACTCCGGCTGGACCTCTGGCTACACCTTC; CDR3: CASSLDSGWTSGYTF; J: TRBJ1-2; V: TRBV5-1; D: NA; size: once
DNA: TGTGCCAGCAGCCCCTCCGTGGGGGCCGAGGCCGGGGAGCTGTTTTTT; CDR3: CASSPSVGAEAGELFF; J: TRBJ2-2; V: TRBV13; D: NA; size: NA
DNA: TGCGCCAGCAGCCAAGACCAGAAGTACGAGCAGTACTTC; CDR3: CASSQDQKYEQYF; J: TRBJ2-7; V: TRBV4-1; D: NA; size: NA
DNA: TGCAGTGCTAGGGGGTACATTGAAGCTTTCTTT; CDR3: CSARGYIEAFF; J: TRBJ1-1; V: TRBV20-1; D: NA; size: NA
DNA: TGTGCCAGCAGCCCCCGGGGACCCTACGAGCAGTACTTC; CDR3: CASSPRGPYEQYF; J: TRBJ2-7; V: TRBV6-1; D: NA; size: NA
DNA: TGCGCCAGCAGCCAAGAATGGACAGGGATTTTGAATGAGCAGTTCTTC; CDR3: CASSQEWTGILNEQFF; J: TRBJ2-1; V: TRBV4-3; D: TRBD1; size: NA
DNA: TGTGCCAGCAGCCCGAGTACGAACACCGGGGAGCTGTTTTTT; CDR3: CASSPSTNTGELFF; J: TRBJ2-2; V: TRBV7-9; D: NA; size: few
DNA: TGTGCCAGCACCGAGACAGGGGGGCCCTACGAGCAGTACTTC; CDR3: CASTETGGPYEQYF; J: TRBJ2-7; V: TRBV6-5; D: TRBD1; size: NA
DNA: TGTGCCAGCAGTGAAAGTGGTCGTCCAAACTATGGCTACACCTTC; CDR3: CASSESGRPNYGYTF; J: TRBJ1-2; V: TRBV6-1; D: NA; size: NA
DNA: TGTGCCAGCAGCTTAGCGATGGAAACTGAAGCTTTCTTT; CDR3: CASSLAMETEAFF; J: TRBJ1-1; V: TRBV7-9; D: NA; size: few
DNA: TGTGCCAGCAGTTTAGACAAGGCGGAAGAGACCCAGTACTTC; CDR3: CASSLDKAEETQYF; J: TRBJ2-5; V: TRBV28; D: NA; size: NA
DNA: TGTGCCAGCATGTTAGCCATATCTATGGGAAAACTGTTTTTT; CDR3: CASMLAISMGKLFF; J: TRBJ1-4; V: TRBV2; D: NA; size: NA
DNA: TGTGCCACCCTACTAGCGGGTAGTTCCTACGAGCAGTACTTC; CDR3: CATLLAGSSYEQYF; J: TRBJ2-7; V: TRBV10-3; D: TRBD2; size: NA
DNA: TGTGCCAGCAGTTTACAGGGACCCAACTATGGCTACACCTTC; CDR3: CASSLQGPNYGYTF; J: TRBJ1-2; V: TRBV6-6; D: NA; size: NA
DNA: TGTGCCACCAGTCCCACCGGGGACACCGGGGAGCTGTTTTTT; CDR3: CATSPTGDTGELFF; J: TRBJ2-2; V: TRBV15; D: NA; size: NA
DNA: TGTGCCAGCAGCTCCCCCCGGGGACAGGGTCGAAGGGAGACCCAGTACTTC; CDR3: CASSSPRGQGRRETQYF; J: TRBJ2-5; V: TRBV28; D: TRBD1; size: NA
DNA: TGTGCCAGCAGTTCCCCCCTGCAGCTCGCTAACTATGGCTACACCTTC; CDR3: CASSSPLQLANYGYTF; J: TRBJ1-2; V: TRBV28; D: NA; size: NA
DNA: TGTGCCAGTAGTTACCTAGCGGGAGGGCCCAGTGAGCAGTTCTTC; CDR3: CASSYLAGGPSEQFF; J: TRBJ2-1; V: TRBV19; D: TRBD2; size: NA
DNA: TGTACCAGCCTTTCCACGGGGTGGGGAGATACGCAGTATTTT; CDR3: CTSLSTGWGDTQYF; J: TRBJ2-3; V: TRBV7-2; D: NA; size: NA
DNA: TGTGCCAGCAGCTTAGCGAGCCCCTTGGGGACTAGCGACTCCTACGAGCAGTACTTC; CDR3: CASSLASPLGTSDSYEQYF; J: TRBJ2-7; V: TRBV7-6; D: TRBD2; size: NA
DNA: TGTGCCAGCACCTCGCGGGGGTCCTCCTACAATGAGCAGTTCTTC; CDR3: CASTSRGSSYNEQFF; J: TRBJ2-1; V: TRBV5-5; D: TRBD2; size: NA
DNA: TGTGCCAGCAGCGCGCCGGGACAGGGGACCACCGGGGAGCTGTTTTTT; CDR3: CASSAPGQGTTGELFF; J: TRBJ2-2; V: TRBV9; D: TRBD1; size: NA
DNA: TGTGCCAGCAGCTTCCTCGATGCCCAAGAGACCCAGTACTTC; CDR3: CASSFLDAQETQYF; J: TRBJ2-5; V: TRBV7-9; D: NA; size: NA
DNA: TGCAGCGTAAATAAGGACAGGGAGATAGGCGGCTACACCTTC; CDR3: CSVNKDREIGGYTF; J: TRBJ1-2; V: TRBV29-1; D: TRBD1; size: NA
DNA: TGTGCCAGCAGCCAAGGGACAGTCAAGGAAAACACCATATATTTT; CDR3: CASSQGTVKENTIYF; J: TRBJ1-3; V: TRBV28; D: TRBD1; size: NA
DNA: TGTGCCAGCAGCTCCACTGAGATAGGCTCCTACAATGAGCAGTTCTTC; CDR3: CASSSTEIGSYNEQFF; J: TRBJ2-1; V: TRBV9; D: NA; size: NA